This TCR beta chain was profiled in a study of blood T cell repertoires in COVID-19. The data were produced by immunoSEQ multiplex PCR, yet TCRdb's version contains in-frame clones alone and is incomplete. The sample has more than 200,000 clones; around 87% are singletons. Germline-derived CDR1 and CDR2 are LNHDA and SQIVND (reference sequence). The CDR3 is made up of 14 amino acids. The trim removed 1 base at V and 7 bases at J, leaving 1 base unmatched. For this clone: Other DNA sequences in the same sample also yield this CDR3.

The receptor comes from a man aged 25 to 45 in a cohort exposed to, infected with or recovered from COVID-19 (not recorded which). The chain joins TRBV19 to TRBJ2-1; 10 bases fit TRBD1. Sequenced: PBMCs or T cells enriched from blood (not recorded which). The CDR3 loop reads CASSIGTGGNEQFF. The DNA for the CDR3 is TGTGCCAGTAGTATAGGGACAGGGGGTAATGAGCAGTTCTTC.